These T cell receptor beta chains were read from a single sample in a study of OX40 agonist ivuxolimab in advanced cancers. Data came from immunoSEQ multiplex PCR; TCRdb stores just in-frame clones and leaves some out. The data contain almost 70,000 clones, more than 85% of them singletons. Sample: CD4+ or CD8+ T cells sorted from blood, taken in a trial of the OX40 agonist ivuxolimab. Source of these receptors: an adult with an advanced solid tumor such as melanoma, head and neck, liver or kidney cancer. CDR3s include the opening cysteine and the closing phenylalanine or tryptophan. Each record gives: J gene, V gene, clone size, D gene, CDR3 protein, CDR3 DNA. The D gene is left open where the match is weak. Clone size appears in some rows only: once, few, many, or a class for an expanded clone.

>TRBJ2-7|TRBV15|.|.
CATSGGHSYEQYF
TGTGCCACCAGCGGCGGGCATTCCTACGAGCAGTACTTC
>TRBJ1-1|TRBV6-5|.|.
CASSSTGNTEAFF
TGTGCCAGCAGTTCAACAGGGAACACTGAAGCTTTCTTT
>TRBJ2-3|TRBV7-3|.|TRBD1
CASSGQGASTDTQYF
TGTGCCAGCAGTGGACAGGGGGCGAGCACAGATACGCAGTATTTT
>TRBJ2-5|TRBV19|.|TRBD1
CASSTPGQGKKTQYF
TGTGCCAGTAGTACTCCGGGACAGGGGAAAAAGACCCAGTACTTC
>TRBJ2-1|TRBV11-3|.|.
CASSLESRGRANEQFF
TGTGCCAGCAGCTTAGAAAGTAGGGGGAGGGCCAATGAGCAGTTCTTC
>TRBJ2-7|TRBV10-2|.|TRBD1
CASMATGRGEQYF
TGCGCCAGCATGGCGACAGGGAGAGGCGAGCAGTACTTC
>TRBJ2-3|TRBV2|.|.
CASSESGDTQYF
TGTGCCAGCAGTGAATCCGGGGATACGCAGTATTTT
>TRBJ1-5|TRBV6-5|.|TRBD1
CASSYRTGGDQPQHF
TGTGCCAGCAGTTACAGGACAGGGGGCGATCAGCCCCAGCATTTT
>TRBJ1-2|TRBV29-1|.|TRBD1
CRWDREDGYTF
TGCAGATGGGACAGGGAGGATGGCTACACCTTC
>TRBJ2-1|TRBV4-1|.|TRBD2
CASSQDDSWAGGDEQFF
TGCGCCAGCAGCCAAGATGACTCCTGGGCGGGGGGCGATGAGCAGTTCTTC
>TRBJ2-7|TRBV27|.|TRBD2
CASSFRTSGSSNYEQYF
TGTGCCAGCAGTTTTAGGACTAGCGGGAGTTCTAACTACGAGCAGTACTTC
>TRBJ2-5|TRBV30|.|.
CAWSRQGRETQYF
TGTGCCTGGAGTCGGCAGGGTAGGGAGACCCAGTACTTC
>TRBJ1-1|TRBV5-1|few|TRBD1
CASSLDGQGNTEAFF
TGCGCCAGCAGCTTGGACGGACAGGGGAACACTGAAGCTTTCTTT
>TRBJ2-6|TRBV5-1|.|TRBD1
CASSPGQGRANVLTF
TGCGCCAGCAGCCCCGGACAGGGACGGGCCAACGTCCTGACTTTC
>TRBJ2-3|TRBV10-3|.|.
CAISSPPGISTDTQYF
TGTGCCATCAGTTCCCCACCGGGAATCAGCACAGATACGCAGTATTTT
>TRBJ2-7|TRBV14|.|.
CASNRYRERYEQYF
TGTGCCAGCAACCGATACAGGGAGAGGTACGAGCAGTACTTC
>TRBJ2-7|TRBV5-1|once|.
CASSLEGQGGYEQYF
TGCGCCAGCAGCTTGGAAGGGCAGGGAGGCTACGAGCAGTACTTC
>TRBJ2-5|TRBV28|.|.
CASESESSWKTQYF
TGTGCCAGCGAATCCGAATCGAGCTGGAAGACCCAGTACTTC
>TRBJ1-4|TRBV5-6|few|TRBD1
CASSLISGQGNEKLFF
TGTGCCAGCAGCTTAATTTCGGGACAGGGTAATGAAAAACTGTTTTTT
>TRBJ2-5|TRBV7-9|.|TRBD2
CASRWTSGGMETQYF
TGTGCCAGCAGATGGACTAGCGGGGGGATGGAGACCCAGTACTTC
>TRBJ2-1|TRBV30|.|TRBD2
CAWATAPGRVNEQFF
TGTGCCTGGGCCACCGCCCCCGGGAGGGTCAATGAGCAGTTCTTC
>TRBJ2-7|TRBV7-9|.|.
CASSPTMEGSYEQYF
TGTGCCAGCAGCCCAACCATGGAGGGGTCCTACGAGCAGTACTTC
>TRBJ1-2|TRBV19|once|.
CASSPEGSGWSGYTF
TGTGCCAGTAGTCCCGAAGGGTCAGGGTGGAGTGGCTACACCTTC
>TRBJ1-2|TRBV28|.|.
CASSLLQFGYTF
TGTGCCAGCAGTTTATTACAGTTCGGCTACACCTTC
>TRBJ1-1|TRBV9|.|.
CASSVVTGIHTEAFF
TGTGCCAGCAGCGTAGTAACGGGGATACACACTGAAGCTTTCTTT
>TRBJ1-1|TRBV5-1|.|.
CASSLGTLGNTEAFF
TGCGCCAGCAGCTTGGGAACCTTAGGAAACACTGAAGCTTTCTTT
>TRBJ1-1|TRBV6-6|once|.
CASRTREGTEAFF
TGTGCCAGCAGAACCAGGGAGGGCACTGAAGCTTTCTTT
>TRBJ2-7|TRBV30|.|TRBD1
CAWSVPRQGAGEQYF
TGTGCCTGGAGTGTACCCCGGCAGGGGGCAGGGGAGCAGTACTTC
>TRBJ2-3|TRBV9|.|TRBD2
CASTLGAGSTDTQYF
TGTGCCAGCACACTTGGAGCGGGGAGCACAGATACGCAGTATTTT
>TRBJ1-5|TRBV6-1|.|.
CASRQGPYSNQPQHF
TGTGCCAGCAGGCAGGGGCCATATAGCAATCAGCCCCAGCATTTT
>TRBJ2-7|TRBV6-5|.|.
CASSYKAFSYEQYF
TGTGCCAGCAGTTACAAAGCGTTCTCCTACGAGCAGTACTTC
>TRBJ2-3|TRBV4-2|.|TRBD2
CASSQVVAGGLPTDTQYF
TGTGCCAGCAGCCAAGTTGTGGCGGGAGGGCTCCCCACAGATACGCAGTATTTT
>TRBJ1-1|TRBV5-6|few|.
CASGYLAEAFF
TGTGCCAGCGGCTATCTCGCTGAAGCTTTCTTT
>TRBJ2-7|TRBV27|once|TRBD1
CASSLTDRVTYEQYF
TGTGCCAGCAGTTTGACGGACAGGGTGACCTACGAGCAGTACTTC
>TRBJ1-3|TRBV5-5|.|.
CASSLDISGNTIYF
TGTGCCAGCAGCCTGGACATCTCTGGAAACACCATATATTTT
>TRBJ2-1|TRBV5-1|.|TRBD2
CASSPDLAGFYNEQFF
TGCGCCAGCAGCCCCGACCTAGCGGGATTCTACAATGAGCAGTTCTTC
>TRBJ1-1|TRBV19|few|.
CASSIEGLNTEAFF
TGTGCCAGTAGTATCGAGGGCTTGAACACTGAAGCTTTCTTT
>TRBJ1-3|TRBV5-1|.|.
CASSSELTGGNTIYF
TGCGCCAGCTCCAGCGAGTTAACGGGGGGAAACACCATATATTTT
>TRBJ1-3|TRBV10-3|once|.
CAISDGSSGNTIYF
TGTGCCATCAGTGATGGGAGCTCTGGAAACACCATATATTTT
>TRBJ1-5|TRBV18|.|TRBD1
CASSPRSPGGESNQPQHF
TGTGCCAGCTCACCACGGTCCCCAGGGGGCGAGAGCAATCAGCCCCAGCATTTT
>TRBJ2-5|TRBV7-3|.|.
CASSLIETQYF
TGTGCCAGCAGCTTAATAGAGACCCAGTACTTC
>TRBJ1-1|TRBV9|.|.
CASSVGGGMNTEAFF
TGTGCCAGCAGCGTAGGAGGCGGGATGAACACTGAAGCTTTCTTT
>TRBJ1-5|TRBV2|.|.
CASSGGADQPQHF
TGTGCCAGCAGTGGGGGGGCAGATCAGCCCCAGCATTTT
>TRBJ2-1|TRBV19|.|.
CASSTPGQILPNEQFF
TGTGCCAGTAGTACCCCAGGACAGATTCTTCCCAATGAGCAGTTCTTC
>TRBJ2-1|TRBV29-1|.|.
CSALEGSSYNEQFF
TGCAGCGCCTTAGAGGGGAGCTCCTACAATGAGCAGTTCTTC
>TRBJ2-7|TRBV7-7|.|.
CASSSIWGNEQYF
TGTGCCAGCAGCTCTATTTGGGGTAACGAGCAGTACTTC
>TRBJ2-7|TRBV7-9|.|TRBD1
CASSSPGQGYEQYF
TGTGCCAGCAGCTCACCGGGACAGGGCTACGAGCAGTACTTC
>TRBJ2-2|TRBV6-5|.|.
CAIRERDTGELFF
TGTGCCATCCGGGAACGGGACACCGGGGAGCTGTTTTTT
>TRBJ2-7|TRBV28|.|.
CASRPDSYEQYF
TGTGCCAGCAGACCCGATTCCTACGAGCAGTACTTC
>TRBJ1-1|TRBV5-1|.|TRBD1
CASSQPPGQLNTEAFF
TGCGCCAGCAGCCAGCCACCGGGACAGCTGAACACTGAAGCTTTCTTT
>TRBJ2-7|TRBV7-2|.|.
CASSLRDNYEQYF
TGTGCCAGCAGCTTGAGGGATAACTACGAGCAGTACTTC
>TRBJ1-3|TRBV28|.|.
CASSFRGNTIYF
TGTGCCAGCTCGTTTCGGGGAAACACCATATATTTT
>TRBJ2-7|TRBV5-1|.|.
CASSFQTIGSYEQYF
TGCGCCAGCAGCTTCCAGACAATCGGCTCCTACGAGCAGTACTTC
>TRBJ2-7|TRBV5-5|.|.
CASSLLRSYEQYF
TGTGCCAGCAGCTTGCTCAGAAGCTACGAGCAGTACTTC
>TRBJ2-7|TRBV5-6|.|.
CASTLGLGRYEQYF
TGTGCCAGCACCCTAGGTTTGGGCCGCTACGAGCAGTACTTC
>TRBJ2-1|TRBV6-5|once|.
CASSYSRDYNEQFF
TGTGCCAGCAGTTACTCGAGAGATTACAATGAGCAGTTCTTC
>TRBJ1-1|TRBV5-4|.|.
CASSTETVLTEAFF
TGTGCCAGCAGCACCGAGACAGTACTCACTGAAGCTTTCTTT
>TRBJ1-4|TRBV19|once|TRBD1
CATRDRGTDEKLFF
TGTGCCACCCGGGACAGGGGAACGGATGAAAAACTGTTTTTT
>TRBJ2-7|TRBV10-3|.|TRBD2
CAISESELAGYEQYF
TGTGCCATCAGTGAGTCGGAGCTAGCGGGCTACGAGCAGTACTTC